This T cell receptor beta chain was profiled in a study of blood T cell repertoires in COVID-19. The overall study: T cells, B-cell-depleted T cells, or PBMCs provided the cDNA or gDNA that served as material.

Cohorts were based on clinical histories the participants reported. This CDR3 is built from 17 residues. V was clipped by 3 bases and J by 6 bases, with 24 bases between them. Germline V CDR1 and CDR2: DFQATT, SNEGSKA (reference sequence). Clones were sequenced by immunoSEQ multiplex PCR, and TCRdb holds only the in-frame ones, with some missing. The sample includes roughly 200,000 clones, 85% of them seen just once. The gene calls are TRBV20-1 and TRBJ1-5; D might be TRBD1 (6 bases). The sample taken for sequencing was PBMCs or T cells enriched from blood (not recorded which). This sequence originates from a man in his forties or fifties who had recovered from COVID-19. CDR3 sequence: CSASPYGTSGGIQPQHF. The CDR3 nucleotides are TGCAGTGCTAGTCCCTACGGGACATCCGGAGGTATTCAGCCCCAGCATTTT.